Presented here are 7 T cell receptor beta chains from one specimen sequenced in a study of blood T cells in healthy people across ages. Next came a second PCR, run for roughly 7 to 12 cycles, which used a sample-barcoded 5' primer along with a J-beta primer mix. TCRdb independently ran MiXCR on the 5' RACE reads; one entry per CDR3 protein. The repertoire holds some 1.5 million distinct CDR3 sequences, with 28% as singletons. The specimen sequenced was blood. The source is a woman aged 25 to 39 in good health.

The chain couples TRBV16 to TRBJ1-1, with D unresolved. The CDR3 has 15 residues. Trimming cost V 1 base and J 6 bases, with 15 bases left between them. Germline V gene sequence: CDR1 KGHSY, CDR2 FQNENV. The CDR3 reads CASSQLDGGPSEAFF. For the CDR3, the DNA is TGTGCCAGCAGCCAATTAGATGGCGGGCCATCTGAAGCTTTCTTT.

This clonotype was recorded a few times. A much larger clone lies one base from this, so it may be a read error. The chain uses TRBV11-2 and TRBJ2-1, with D unclear. The germline V and J ends were trimmed by 4 bases and 6 bases, with 13 bases remaining between them. Germline V lookup: CDR1 SGHAT, CDR2 FQNNGV. This CDR3 region has 14 residues. The CDR3 loop is CASSSVPFGNEQFF. CDR3 sequence (DNA): TGTGCCAGCAGCTCAGTACCTTTTGGCAATGAGCAGTTCTTC.

V usage is TRBV12-3 or TRBV12-4 and J usage is TRBJ2-1; tentatively, D is TRBD1 (7 bases). Trimming removed 6 bases at V and 13 bases at J, with 22 bases between. The CDR3 extends over 14 amino acids. CDR3 region: CASSRRDSQETQFF. CDR3 in DNA: TGTGCCAGCAGCCGGCGGGACAGCCAAGAGACCCAGTTCTTC.

Remarks on this clonotype: A read error may account for a junction end that differs from germline. This chain uses TRBV5-6 with TRBJ2-2, with 9 bases matching TRBD1. The CDR3 loop spans 16 amino acids. Germline V gives CDR1 SGHDT, CDR2 YYEEEE. The DNA for the CDR3 is TGTGCCAGCAGCCAGGGGAGACAGGGGGTATCCGGGGAGCGGTTTTTT. Translation gives CASSQGRQGVSGERFF.

At least ten counts were recorded for this clonotype. The gene calls are TRBV12-3 or TRBV12-4 and TRBJ1-5; D is possibly TRBD1 (5 bases). The V gene lost 3 bases and the J gene lost 2 bases, with 20 bases spanning the gap. The CDR3 is 18 amino acids. CDR3 sequence reads: CASSFSWDGRAGNQPQHF. In nucleotides, the CDR3 is TGTGCCAGCAGTTTTTCTTGGGACGGGCGGGCTGGCAATCAGCCCCAGCATTTT.

The V and J genes are TRBV27 and TRBJ2-5; D is unresolved. Deletions cut 8 bases from V and 2 bases from J, with 18 bases between. The CDR3 covers 15 residues. Germline CDR1 and CDR2: MNHEY and SMNVEV (reference sequence). This chain's CDR3 is CASVRGSRRQETQYF. In DNA, the CDR3 is TGTGCCAGCGTGCGCGGTTCTCGCCGGCAAGAGACCCAGTACTTC.

Worth noting for this clonotype: A read error is possible here, since a much larger clone lies one base away. V usage is TRBV6-6 and J usage is TRBJ2-5; the D is unclear. The CDR3 is 13 residues long. Trimming stripped 6 bases from V and 11 bases from J, with 19 bases between. CDR1 is MNHNY and CDR2 is SVGAGI in the germline V gene (reference sequence). CDR3 sequence (DNA): TGTGCCAGCAGCCAGCCCTCATGGAATGAGCAGTACTTC. Residues: CASSQPSWNEQYF.